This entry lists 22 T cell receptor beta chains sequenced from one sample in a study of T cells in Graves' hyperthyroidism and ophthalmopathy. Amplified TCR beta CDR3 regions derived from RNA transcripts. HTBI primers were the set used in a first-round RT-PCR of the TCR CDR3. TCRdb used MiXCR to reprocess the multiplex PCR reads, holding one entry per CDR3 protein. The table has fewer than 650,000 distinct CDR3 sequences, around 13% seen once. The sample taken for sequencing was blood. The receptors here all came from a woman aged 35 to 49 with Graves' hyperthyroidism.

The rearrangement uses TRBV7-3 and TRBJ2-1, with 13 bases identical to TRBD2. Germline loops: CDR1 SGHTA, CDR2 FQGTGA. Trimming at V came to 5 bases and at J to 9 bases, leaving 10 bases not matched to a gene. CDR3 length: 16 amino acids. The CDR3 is CASSAAGTSGKGEQFF. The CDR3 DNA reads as TGTGCCAGCAGCGCAGCCGGGACTAGCGGGAAGGGTGAGCAGTTCTTC.

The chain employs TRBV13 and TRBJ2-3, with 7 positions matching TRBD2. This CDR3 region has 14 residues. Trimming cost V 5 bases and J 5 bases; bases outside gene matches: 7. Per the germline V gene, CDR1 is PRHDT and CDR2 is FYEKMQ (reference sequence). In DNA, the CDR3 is TGTGCCAGCAGCCGCGGGAGCTTCAGAGATACGCAGTATTTT. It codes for CASSRGSFRDTQYF.

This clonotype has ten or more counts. CDR3: CASSDQGGAGELFF. CDR3 nucleotide sequence: TGTGCCAGCAGTGACCAGGGTGGGGCCGGGGAGCTGTTTTTT. The chain recombines TRBV2 with TRBJ2-2, with D possibly TRBD1 on 5 matching bases. This CDR3 is 14 amino acids long. Germline V gene lookup returns CDR1 SNHLY and CDR2 FYNNEI. The ends were cut back, 3 bases at V and 6 bases at J, with 11 bases in the middle.

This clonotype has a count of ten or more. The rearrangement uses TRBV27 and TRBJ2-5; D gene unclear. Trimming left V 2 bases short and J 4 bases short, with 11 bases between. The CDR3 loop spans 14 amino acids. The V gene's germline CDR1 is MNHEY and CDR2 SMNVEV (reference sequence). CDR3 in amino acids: CASSLIRSGETQYF. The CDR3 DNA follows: TGTGCCAGCAGTTTAATCCGATCGGGAGAGACCCAGTACTTC.

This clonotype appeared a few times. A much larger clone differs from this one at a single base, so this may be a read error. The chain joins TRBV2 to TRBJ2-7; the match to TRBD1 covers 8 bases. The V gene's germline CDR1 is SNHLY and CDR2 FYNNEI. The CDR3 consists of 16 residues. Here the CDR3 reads CVSSSRGQESSYEQYF. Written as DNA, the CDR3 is TGTGTCAGCAGTTCTAGGGGACAGGAGAGCTCCTACGAGCAGTACTTC. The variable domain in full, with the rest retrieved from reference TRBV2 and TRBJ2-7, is EPEVTQTPSHQVTQMGQEVILRCVPISNHLYFYWYRQILGQKVEFLVSFYNNEISEKSEIFDDQFSVERPDGSNFTLKIRSTKLEDSAMYFCVSSSRGQESSYEQYFGPGTRLTVT.

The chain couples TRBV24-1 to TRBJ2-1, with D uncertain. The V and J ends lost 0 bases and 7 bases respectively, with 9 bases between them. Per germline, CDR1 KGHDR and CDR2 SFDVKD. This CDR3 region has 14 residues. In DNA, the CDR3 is TGTGCCACCAGTGATTTGGGACGAGCAAATGAGCAGTTCTTC. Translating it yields CATSDLGRANEQFF.

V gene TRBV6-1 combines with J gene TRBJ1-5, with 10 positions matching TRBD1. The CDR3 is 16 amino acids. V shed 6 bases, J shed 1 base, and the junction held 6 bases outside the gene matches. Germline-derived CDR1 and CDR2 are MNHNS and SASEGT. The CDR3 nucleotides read TGTGCCAGCAGCCCGGGACAGGGGAGAAGCAATCAGCCCCAGCATTTT. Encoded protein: CASSPGQGRSNQPQHF.

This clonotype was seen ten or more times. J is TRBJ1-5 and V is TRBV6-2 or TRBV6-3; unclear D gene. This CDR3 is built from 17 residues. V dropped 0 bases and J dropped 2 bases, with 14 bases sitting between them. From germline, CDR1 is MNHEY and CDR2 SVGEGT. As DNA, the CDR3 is TGTGCCAGCAGTTACTCGAAGTACGGGGTGGGCAATCAGCCCCAGCATTTT. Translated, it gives CASSYSKYGVGNQPQHF.

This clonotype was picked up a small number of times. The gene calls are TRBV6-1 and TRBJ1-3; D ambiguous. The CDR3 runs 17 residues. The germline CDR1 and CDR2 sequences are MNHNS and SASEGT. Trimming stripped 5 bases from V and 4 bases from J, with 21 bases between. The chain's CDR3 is CASSLGASRARGNTIYF. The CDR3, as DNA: TGTGCCAGCAGTTTGGGTGCGAGTCGGGCGCGGGGAAACACCATATATTTT.

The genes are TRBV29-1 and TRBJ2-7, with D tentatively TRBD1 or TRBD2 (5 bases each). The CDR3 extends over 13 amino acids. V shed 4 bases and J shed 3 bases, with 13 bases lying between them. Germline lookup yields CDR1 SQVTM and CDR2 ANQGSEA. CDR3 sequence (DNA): TGCAGCGTTGGGGACGGAAACCTCTACGAGCAGTACTTC. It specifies CSVGDGNLYEQYF.

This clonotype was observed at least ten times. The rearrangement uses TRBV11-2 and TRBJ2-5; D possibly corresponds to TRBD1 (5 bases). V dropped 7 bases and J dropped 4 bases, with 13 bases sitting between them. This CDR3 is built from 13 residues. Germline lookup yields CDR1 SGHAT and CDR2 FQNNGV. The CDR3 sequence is CASTQGSRETQYF. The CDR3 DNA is TGTGCCAGCACCCAGGGTAGCCGAGAGACCCAGTACTTC.

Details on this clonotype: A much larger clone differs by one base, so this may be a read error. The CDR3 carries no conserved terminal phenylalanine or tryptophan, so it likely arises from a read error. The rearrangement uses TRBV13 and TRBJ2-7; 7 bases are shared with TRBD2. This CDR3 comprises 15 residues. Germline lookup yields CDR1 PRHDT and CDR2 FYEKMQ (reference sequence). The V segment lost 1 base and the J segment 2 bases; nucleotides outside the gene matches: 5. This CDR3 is CASSLDREEPYEQYL. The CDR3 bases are TGTGCCAGCAGCTTAGATCGGGAGGAACCCTACGAGCAGTACTTA.

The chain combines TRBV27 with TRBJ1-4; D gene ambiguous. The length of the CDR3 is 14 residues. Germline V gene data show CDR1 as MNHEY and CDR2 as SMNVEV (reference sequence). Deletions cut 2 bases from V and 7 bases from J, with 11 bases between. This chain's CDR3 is CASSLRAGLEKLFF. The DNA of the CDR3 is TGTGCCAGCAGTTTAAGGGCAGGACTTGAAAAACTGTTTTTT.

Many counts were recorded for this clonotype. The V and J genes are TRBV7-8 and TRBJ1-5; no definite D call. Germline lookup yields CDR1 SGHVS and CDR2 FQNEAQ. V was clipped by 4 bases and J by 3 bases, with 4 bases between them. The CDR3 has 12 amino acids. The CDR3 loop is CASSSYNQPQHF. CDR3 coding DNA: TGTGCCAGCAGCTCTTACAATCAGCCCCAGCATTTT.

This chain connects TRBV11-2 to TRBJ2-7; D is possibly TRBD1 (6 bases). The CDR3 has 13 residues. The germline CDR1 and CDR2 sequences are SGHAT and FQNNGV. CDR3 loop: CASSLDLRAGEKV. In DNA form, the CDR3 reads TGTGCCAGCAGCTTAGATCTAAGGGCAGGGGAAAAGGTC.

The CDR3 region has the DNA TGCAGTGCTAGAGTTACAGGTCTGGAGACCCAGTACTTC. Protein product: CSARVTGLETQYF. The chain employs TRBV20-1 and TRBJ2-5; D perhaps matches TRBD1 (5 bases). The CDR3 consists of 13 residues. CDR1 is DFQATT, CDR2 SNEGSKA, per germline (reference sequence). The V gene lost 1 base and the J gene lost 5 bases, with 11 bases spanning the gap.

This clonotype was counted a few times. The CDR3 here is CASSVRRGLDQPQHF. CDR3 nucleotide sequence: TGTGCCAGCAGCGTCAGGCGGGGGCTAGATCAGCCCCAGCATTTT. The V call is TRBV9, the J call TRBJ1-5; the D gene is possibly TRBD1 (6 bases). CDR1 SGDLS and CDR2 YYNGEE come from the germline V gene. The CDR3 contains 15 residues. The germline V and J ends were trimmed by 2 bases and 5 bases, with 14 bases remaining between them.

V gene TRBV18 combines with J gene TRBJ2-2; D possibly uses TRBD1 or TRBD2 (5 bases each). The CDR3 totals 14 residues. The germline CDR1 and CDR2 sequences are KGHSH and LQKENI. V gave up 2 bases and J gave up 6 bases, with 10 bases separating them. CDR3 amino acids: CASSPMGDAGELFF. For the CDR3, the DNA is TGTGCCAGCTCACCAATGGGGGATGCCGGGGAGCTGTTTTTT.

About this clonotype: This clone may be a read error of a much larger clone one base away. The CDR3 sequence is CSADSLGVILQETQYF. The CDR3 nucleotides read TGCAGTGCTGACAGCCTGGGGGTCATACTCCAAGAGACCCAGTACTTC. This chain uses TRBV20-1 with TRBJ2-5; D may match TRBD1 or TRBD2 (5 bases each). Germline V gene lookup returns CDR1 DFQATT and CDR2 SNEGSKA (reference sequence). The ends were cut back, 5 bases at V and 1 base at J, with 20 bases in the middle. The CDR3 has 16 amino acids.

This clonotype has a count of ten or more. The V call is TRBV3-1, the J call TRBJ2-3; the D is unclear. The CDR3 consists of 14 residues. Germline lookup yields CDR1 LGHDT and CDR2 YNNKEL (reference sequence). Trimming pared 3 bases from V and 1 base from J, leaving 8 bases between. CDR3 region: CASSQVDRTDTQYF. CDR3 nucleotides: TGTGCCAGCAGCCAGGTGGACCGCACAGATACGCAGTATTTT.

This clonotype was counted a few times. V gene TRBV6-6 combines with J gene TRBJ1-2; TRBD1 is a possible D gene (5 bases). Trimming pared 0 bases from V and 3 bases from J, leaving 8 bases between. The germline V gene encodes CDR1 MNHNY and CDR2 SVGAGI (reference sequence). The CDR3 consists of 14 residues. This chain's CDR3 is CASSYSPRDYGYTF. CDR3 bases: TGTGCCAGCAGTTACTCGCCCAGGGACTATGGCTACACCTTC.

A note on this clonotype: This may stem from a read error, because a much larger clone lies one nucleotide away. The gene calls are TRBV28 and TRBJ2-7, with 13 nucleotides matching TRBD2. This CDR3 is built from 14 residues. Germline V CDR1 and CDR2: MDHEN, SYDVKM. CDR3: CASSDTSGRVERYF. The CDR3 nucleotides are TGTGCCAGCAGTGATACTAGCGGGAGGGTCGAGCGGTACTTC.